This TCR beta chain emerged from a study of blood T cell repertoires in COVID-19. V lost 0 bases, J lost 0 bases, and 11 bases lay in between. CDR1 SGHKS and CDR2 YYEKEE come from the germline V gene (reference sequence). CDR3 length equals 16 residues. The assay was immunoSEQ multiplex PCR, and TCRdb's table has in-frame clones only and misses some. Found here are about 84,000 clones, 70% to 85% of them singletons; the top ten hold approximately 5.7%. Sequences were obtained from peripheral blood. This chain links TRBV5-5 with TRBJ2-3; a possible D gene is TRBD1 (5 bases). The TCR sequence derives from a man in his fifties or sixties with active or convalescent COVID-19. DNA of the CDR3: TGTGCCAGCAGCTTGGCCCCAGGGCCAAGCACAGATACGCAGTATTTT. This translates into CASSLAPGPSTDTQYF.